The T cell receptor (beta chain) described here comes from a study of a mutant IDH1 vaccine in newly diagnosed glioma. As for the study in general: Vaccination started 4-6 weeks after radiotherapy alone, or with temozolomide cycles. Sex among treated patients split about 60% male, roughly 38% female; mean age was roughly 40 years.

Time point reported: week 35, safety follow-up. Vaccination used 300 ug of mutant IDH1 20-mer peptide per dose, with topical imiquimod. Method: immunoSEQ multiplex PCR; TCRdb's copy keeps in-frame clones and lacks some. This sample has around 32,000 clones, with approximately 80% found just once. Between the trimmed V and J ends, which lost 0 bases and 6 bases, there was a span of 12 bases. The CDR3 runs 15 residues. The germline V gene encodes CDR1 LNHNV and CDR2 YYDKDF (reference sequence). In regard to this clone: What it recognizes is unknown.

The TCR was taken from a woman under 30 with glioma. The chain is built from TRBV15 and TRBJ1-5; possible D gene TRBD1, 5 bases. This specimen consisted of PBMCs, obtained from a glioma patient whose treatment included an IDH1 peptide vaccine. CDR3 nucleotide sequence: TGTGCCACCAGCAGAGATCAGGGTTTTGGTCAGCCCCAGCATTTT. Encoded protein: CATSRDQGFGQPQHF.